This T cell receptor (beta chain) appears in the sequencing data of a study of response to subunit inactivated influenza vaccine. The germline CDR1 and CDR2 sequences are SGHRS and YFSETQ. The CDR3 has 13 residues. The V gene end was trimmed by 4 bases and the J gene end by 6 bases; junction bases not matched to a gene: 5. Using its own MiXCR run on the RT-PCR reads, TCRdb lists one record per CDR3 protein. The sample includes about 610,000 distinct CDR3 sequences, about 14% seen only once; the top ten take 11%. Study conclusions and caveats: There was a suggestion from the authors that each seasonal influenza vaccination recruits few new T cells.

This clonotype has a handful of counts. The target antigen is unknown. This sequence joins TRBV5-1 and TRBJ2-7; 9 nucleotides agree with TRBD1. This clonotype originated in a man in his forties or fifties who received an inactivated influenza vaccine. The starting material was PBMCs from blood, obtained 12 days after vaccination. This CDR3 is CASSLWTGAEQYF. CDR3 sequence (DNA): TGCGCCAGCAGCCTTTGGACAGGGGCCGAGCAGTACTTC.